A single T cell receptor (beta chain) is shown here with its context. V dropped 7 bases and J dropped 7; count of bases not matched to a gene: 8. Germline V gives CDR1 MNHEY, CDR2 SVGAGI. This CDR3 has 15 amino acids. This entry comes from a study of blood T cell repertoires in COVID-19. The overall study: From T cells, B-cell-depleted T cells, or PBMCs came the material, which was cDNA or gDNA.

In the original workflow: Amplifying reference gene primers gave estimates of nucleated cell counts. Measured with immunoSEQ multiplex PCR; TCRdb has only the in-frame clones, and not every one. V, J and clone size derive from that table, while D and trimming were established from the DNA sequence. The data contain about 36,000 clones, about 88% of them singletons. Source material: peripheral blood. The TCR was taken from a man aged 70-80 years with acute or convalescent COVID-19. The chain combines TRBV6-5 with TRBJ2-1; 12 bases are shared with TRBD2. Here the CDR3 reads CASTVLAGGTNEQFF. CDR3 nucleotide sequence: TGTGCCAGCACTGTACTAGCGGGAGGAACGAATGAGCAGTTCTTC.